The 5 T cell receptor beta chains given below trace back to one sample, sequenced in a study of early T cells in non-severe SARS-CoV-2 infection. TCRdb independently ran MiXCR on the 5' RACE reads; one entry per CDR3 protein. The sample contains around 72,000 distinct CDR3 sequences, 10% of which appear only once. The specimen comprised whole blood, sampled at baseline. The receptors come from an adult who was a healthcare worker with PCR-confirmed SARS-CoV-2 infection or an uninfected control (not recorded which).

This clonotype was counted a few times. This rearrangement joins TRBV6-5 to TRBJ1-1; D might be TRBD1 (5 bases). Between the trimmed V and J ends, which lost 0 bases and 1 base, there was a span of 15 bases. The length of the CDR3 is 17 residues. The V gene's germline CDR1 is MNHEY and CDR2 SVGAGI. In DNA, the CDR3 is TGTGCCAGCAGTTACTCATCGAATCAGGGTGAGAACACTGAAGCTTTCTTT. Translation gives CASSYSSNQGENTEAFF.

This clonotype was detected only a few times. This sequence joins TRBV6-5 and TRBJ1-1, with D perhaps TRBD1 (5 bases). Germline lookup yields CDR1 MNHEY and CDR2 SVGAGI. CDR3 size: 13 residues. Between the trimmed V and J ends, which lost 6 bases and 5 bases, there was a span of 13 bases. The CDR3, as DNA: TGTGCCAGCAGACCCTCGACAGAGACTGAAGCTTTCTTT. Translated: CASRPSTETEAFF.

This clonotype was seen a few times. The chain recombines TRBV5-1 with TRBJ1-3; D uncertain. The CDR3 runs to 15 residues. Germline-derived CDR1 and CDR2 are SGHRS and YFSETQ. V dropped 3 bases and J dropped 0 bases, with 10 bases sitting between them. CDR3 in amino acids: CASSSDAYSGNTIYF. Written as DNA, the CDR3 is TGCGCCAGCAGCTCGGACGCCTACTCTGGAAACACCATATATTTT.

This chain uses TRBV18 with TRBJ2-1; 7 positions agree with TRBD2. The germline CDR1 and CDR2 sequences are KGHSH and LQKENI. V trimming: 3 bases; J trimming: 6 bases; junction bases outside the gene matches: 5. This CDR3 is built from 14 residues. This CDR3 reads CASSPAGVTNEQFF. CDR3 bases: TGTGCCAGCTCACCTGCGGGGGTTACCAATGAGCAGTTCTTC.

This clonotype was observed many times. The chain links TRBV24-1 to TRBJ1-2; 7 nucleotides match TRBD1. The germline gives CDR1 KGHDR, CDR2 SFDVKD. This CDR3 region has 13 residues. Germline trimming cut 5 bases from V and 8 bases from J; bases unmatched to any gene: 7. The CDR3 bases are TGTGCCACCAGTGCCCAGGACAGGCTAGGCTACACCTTC. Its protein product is CATSAQDRLGYTF.